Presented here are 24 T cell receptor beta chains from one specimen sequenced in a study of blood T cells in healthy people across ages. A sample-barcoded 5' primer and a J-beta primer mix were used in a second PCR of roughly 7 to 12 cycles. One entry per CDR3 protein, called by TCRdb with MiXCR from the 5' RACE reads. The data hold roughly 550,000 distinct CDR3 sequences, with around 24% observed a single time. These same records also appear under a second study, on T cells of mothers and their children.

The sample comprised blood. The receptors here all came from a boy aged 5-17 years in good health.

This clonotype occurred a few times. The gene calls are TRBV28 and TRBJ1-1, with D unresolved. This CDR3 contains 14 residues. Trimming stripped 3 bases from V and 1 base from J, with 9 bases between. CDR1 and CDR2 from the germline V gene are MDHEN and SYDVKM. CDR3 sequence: CASSFPEGNTEAFF. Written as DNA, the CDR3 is TGTGCCAGCAGTTTCCCCGAGGGGAACACTGAAGCTTTCTTT.

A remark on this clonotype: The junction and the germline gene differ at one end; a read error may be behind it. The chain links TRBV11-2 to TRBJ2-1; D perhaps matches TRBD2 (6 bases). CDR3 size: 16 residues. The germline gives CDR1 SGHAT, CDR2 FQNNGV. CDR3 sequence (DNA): TGTGCCAGCAGCCTCACGGGACTGGGCTCCTACGATGAGCAGTTCTTC. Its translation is CASSLTGLGSYDEQFF.

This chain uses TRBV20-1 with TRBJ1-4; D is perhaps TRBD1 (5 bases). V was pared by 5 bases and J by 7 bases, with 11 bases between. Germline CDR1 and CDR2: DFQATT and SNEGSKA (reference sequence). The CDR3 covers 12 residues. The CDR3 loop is CSAGAGGEKLFF. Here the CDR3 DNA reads TGCAGTGCTGGGGCCGGGGGTGAAAAACTGTTTTTT.

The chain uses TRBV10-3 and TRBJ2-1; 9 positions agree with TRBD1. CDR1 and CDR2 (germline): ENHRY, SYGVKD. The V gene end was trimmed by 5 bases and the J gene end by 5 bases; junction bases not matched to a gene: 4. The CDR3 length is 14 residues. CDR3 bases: TGTGCCATCAGTAGACAGGGGGAACACAATGAGCAGTTCTTC. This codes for CAISRQGEHNEQFF.

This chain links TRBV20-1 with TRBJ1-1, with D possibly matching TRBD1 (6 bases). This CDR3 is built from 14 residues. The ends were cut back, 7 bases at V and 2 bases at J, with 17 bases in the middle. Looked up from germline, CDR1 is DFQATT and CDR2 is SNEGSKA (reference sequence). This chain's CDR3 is CSVSQRGKNTEAFF. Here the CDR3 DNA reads TGCAGTGTCAGCCAGAGGGGGAAAAACACTGAAGCTTTCTTT.

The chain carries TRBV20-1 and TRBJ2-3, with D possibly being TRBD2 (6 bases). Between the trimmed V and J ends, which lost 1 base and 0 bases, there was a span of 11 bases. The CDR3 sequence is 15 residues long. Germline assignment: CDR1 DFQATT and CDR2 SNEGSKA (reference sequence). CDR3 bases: TGCAGTGCTAGAGTGGGGGGAGAAAGCACAGATACGCAGTATTTT. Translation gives CSARVGGESTDTQYF.

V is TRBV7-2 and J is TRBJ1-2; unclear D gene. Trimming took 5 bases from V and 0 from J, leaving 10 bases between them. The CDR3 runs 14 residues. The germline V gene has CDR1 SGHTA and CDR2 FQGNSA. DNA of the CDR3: TGTGCCAGCAGCCCCCCCGGGACTAACTATGGCTACACCTTC. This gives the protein CASSPPGTNYGYTF.

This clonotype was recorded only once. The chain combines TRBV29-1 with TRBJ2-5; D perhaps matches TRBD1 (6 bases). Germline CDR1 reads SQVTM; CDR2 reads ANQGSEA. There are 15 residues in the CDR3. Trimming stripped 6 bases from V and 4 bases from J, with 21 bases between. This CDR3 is CSVLWTAATLETQYF. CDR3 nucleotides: TGCAGCGTCCTCTGGACAGCGGCGACTCTAGAGACCCAGTACTTC. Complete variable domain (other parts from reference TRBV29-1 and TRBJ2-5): SAVISQKPSRDICQRGTSLTIQCQVDSQVTMMFWYRQQPGQSLTLIATANQGSEATYESGFVIDKFPISRPNLTFSTLTVSNMSPEDSSIYLCSVLWTAATLETQYFGPGTRLLVL.

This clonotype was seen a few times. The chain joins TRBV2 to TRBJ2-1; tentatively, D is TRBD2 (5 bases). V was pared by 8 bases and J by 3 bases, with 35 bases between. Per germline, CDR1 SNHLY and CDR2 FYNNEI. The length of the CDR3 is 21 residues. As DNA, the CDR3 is TGTGCCAGCTCAGTGAAGGGAGTAGGCGTGACGTTAATTAATGGCTACAATGAGCAGTTCTTC. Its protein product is CASSVKGVGVTLINGYNEQFF. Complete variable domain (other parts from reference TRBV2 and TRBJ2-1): EPEVTQTPSHQVTQMGQEVILRCVPISNHLYFYWYRQILGQKVEFLVSFYNNEISEKSEIFDDQFSVERPDGSNFTLKIRSTKLEDSAMYFCASSVKGVGVTLINGYNEQFFGPGTRLTVL.

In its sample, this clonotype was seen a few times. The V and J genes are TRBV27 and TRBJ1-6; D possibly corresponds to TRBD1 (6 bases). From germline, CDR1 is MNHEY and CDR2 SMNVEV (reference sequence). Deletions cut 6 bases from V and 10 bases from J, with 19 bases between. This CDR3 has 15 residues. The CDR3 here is CASSHEGEGESPLHF. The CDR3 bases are TGTGCCAGCAGCCATGAGGGGGAAGGAGAATCACCCCTCCACTTT.

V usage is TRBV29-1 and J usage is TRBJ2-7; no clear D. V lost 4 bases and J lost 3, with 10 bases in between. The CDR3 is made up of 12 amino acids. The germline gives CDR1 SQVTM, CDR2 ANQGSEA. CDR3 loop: CSVGHSNYEQYF. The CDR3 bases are TGCAGCGTTGGGCACAGCAACTACGAGCAGTACTTC.

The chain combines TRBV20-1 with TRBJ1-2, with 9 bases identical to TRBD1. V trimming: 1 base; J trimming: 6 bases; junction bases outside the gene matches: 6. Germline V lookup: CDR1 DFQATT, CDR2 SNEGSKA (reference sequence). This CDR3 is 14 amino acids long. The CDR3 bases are TGCAGTGCTAGAGCTCCGGGACAGGGACATGGCTACACCTTC. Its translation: CSARAPGQGHGYTF.

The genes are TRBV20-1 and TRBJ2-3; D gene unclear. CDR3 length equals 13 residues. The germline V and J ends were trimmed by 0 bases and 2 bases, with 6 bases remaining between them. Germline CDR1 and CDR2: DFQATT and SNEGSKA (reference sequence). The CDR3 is CSAREIPTDTQYF. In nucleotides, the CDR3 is TGCAGTGCTAGAGAAATCCCCACAGATACGCAGTATTTT.

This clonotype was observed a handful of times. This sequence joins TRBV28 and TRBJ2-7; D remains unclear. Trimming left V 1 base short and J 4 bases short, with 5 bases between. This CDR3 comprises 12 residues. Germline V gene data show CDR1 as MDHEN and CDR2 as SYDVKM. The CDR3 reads CASSLSRYEQYF. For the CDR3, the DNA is TGTGCCAGCAGTTTATCCCGATACGAGCAGTACTTC.

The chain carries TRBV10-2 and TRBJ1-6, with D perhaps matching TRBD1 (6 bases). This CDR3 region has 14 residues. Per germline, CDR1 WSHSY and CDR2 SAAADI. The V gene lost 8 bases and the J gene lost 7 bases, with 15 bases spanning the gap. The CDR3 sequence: CASSGQPSNSPLHF. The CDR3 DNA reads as TGCGCCAGCTCCGGACAGCCTTCGAATTCACCCCTCCACTTT.

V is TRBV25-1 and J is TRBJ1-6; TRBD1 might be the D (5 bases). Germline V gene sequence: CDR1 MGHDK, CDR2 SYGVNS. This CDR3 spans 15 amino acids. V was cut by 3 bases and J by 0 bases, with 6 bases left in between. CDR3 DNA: TGTGCCAGCAGTGACAGGGACTCCTATAATTCACCCCTCCACTTT. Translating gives CASSDRDSYNSPLHF.

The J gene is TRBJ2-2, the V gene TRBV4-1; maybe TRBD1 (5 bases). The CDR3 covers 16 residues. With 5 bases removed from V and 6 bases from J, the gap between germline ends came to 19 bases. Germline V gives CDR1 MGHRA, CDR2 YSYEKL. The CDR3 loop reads CASSSLKLKGPGELFF. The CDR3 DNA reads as TGCGCCAGCAGCTCCCTTAAGCTCAAGGGGCCCGGGGAGCTGTTTTTT.

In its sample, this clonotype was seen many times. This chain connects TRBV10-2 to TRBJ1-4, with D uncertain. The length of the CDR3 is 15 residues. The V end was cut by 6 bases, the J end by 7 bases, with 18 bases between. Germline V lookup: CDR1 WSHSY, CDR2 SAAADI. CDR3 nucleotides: TGCGCCAGCAGCGCGAGCGGGAGAACGACTGAAAAACTGTTTTTT. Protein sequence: CASSASGRTTEKLFF.

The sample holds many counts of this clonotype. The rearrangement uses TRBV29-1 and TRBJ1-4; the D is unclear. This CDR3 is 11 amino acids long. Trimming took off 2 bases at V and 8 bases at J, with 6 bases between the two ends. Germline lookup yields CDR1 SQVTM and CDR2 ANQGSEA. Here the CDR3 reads CSVETVEKLFF. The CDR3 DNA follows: TGCAGCGTTGAAACGGTCGAAAAACTGTTTTTT. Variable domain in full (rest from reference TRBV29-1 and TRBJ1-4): SAVISQKPSRDICQRGTSLTIQCQVDSQVTMMFWYRQQPGQSLTLIATANQGSEATYESGFVIDKFPISRPNLTFSTLTVSNMSPEDSSIYLCSVETVEKLFFGSGTQLSVL.

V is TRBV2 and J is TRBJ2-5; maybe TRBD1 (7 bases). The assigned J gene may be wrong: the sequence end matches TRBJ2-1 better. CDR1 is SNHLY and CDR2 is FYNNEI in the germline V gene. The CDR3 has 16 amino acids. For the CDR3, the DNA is TGTGCCAGCAGCCGCTTTACAGGGGATGGAGGGTATGAGCAGTTCTTC. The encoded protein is CASSRFTGDGGYEQFF.

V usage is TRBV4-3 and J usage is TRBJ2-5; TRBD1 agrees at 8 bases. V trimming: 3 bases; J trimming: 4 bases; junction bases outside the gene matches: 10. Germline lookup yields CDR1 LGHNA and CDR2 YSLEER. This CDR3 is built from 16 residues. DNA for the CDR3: TGCGCCAGCAGCCAGGGATATCAGGGGACAGGAGAGACCCAGTACTTC. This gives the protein CASSQGYQGTGETQYF.

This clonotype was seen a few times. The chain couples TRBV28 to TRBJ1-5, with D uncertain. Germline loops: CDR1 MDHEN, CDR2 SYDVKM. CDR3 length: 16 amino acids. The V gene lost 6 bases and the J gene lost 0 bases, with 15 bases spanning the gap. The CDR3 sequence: CASSQEWRFSNQPQHF. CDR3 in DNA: TGTGCCAGCAGCCAGGAGTGGAGATTTAGCAATCAGCCCCAGCATTTT.

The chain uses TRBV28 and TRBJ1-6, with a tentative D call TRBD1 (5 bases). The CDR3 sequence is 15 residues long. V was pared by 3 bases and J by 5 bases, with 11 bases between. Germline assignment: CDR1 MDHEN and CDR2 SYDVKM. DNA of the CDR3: TGTGCCAGCAGTTTTTGGGGGTCGGATAATTCACCCCTCCACTTT. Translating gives CASSFWGSDNSPLHF.

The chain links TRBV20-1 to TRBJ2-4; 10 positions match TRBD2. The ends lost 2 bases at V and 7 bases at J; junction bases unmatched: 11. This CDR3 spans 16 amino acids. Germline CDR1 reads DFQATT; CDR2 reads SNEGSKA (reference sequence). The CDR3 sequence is CSARRVSSGGRNIQYF. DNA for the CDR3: TGCAGTGCTAGAAGGGTGTCTAGCGGGGGTCGGAACATTCAGTACTTC.